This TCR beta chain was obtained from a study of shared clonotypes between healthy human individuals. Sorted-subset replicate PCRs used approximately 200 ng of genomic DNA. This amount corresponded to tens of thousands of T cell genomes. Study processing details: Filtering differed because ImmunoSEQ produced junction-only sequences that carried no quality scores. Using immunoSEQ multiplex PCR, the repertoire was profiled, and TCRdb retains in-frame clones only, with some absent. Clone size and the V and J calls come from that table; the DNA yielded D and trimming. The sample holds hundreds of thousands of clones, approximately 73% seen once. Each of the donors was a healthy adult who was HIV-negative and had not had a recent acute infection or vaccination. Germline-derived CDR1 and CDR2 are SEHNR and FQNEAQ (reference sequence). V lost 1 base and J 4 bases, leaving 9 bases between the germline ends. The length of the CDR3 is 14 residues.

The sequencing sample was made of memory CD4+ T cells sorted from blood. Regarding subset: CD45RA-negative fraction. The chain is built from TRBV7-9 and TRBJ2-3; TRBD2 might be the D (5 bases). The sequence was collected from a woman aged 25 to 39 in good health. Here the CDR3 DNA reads TGTGCCAGCAGCTTAGTATGGACTCCAGATACGCAGTATTTT. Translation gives CASSLVWTPDTQYF.